These 11 T cell receptor beta chains were all obtained from the same sample, sequenced in a study of T cell changes during pregnancy in multiple sclerosis. Assay used: immunoSEQ multiplex PCR; TCRdb lists only in-frame clones, some missing. The sample has about 20,000 clones, 88% seen once. This specimen was CD8+ T cells from peripheral blood mononuclear cells, taken in the third trimester of pregnancy. Receptors were obtained from a female donor in good health, enrolled as a control in a pregnancy study.

Sample share makes this clone large. This sequence joins TRBV28 and TRBJ1-1; perhaps TRBD1 as D (5 bases). Germline-derived CDR1 and CDR2 are MDHEN and SYDVKM. V gave up 2 bases and J gave up 3 bases, with 13 bases separating them. The CDR3 is made up of 15 amino acids. The CDR3 bases are TGTGCCAGCAGTTTACTTCAGGGAATGGACACTGAAGCTTTCTTT. This translates into CASSLLQGMDTEAFF. Supplemented by reference TRBV28 and TRBJ1-1, the full variable domain reads DVKVTQSSRYLVKRTGEKVFLECVQDMDHENMFWYRQDPGLGLRLIYFSYDVKMKEKGDIPEGYSVSREKKERFSLILESASTNQTSMYLCASSLLQGMDTEAFFGQGTRLTVV.

The chain employs TRBV28 and TRBJ2-3, with D maybe TRBD2 (7 bases). V gave up 8 bases and J gave up 5 bases, with 14 bases separating them. CDR1 is MDHEN and CDR2 is SYDVKM in the germline V gene. The CDR3 runs to 13 residues. This CDR3 reads CASQGGGRDTQYF. Here the CDR3 DNA reads TGTGCCAGCCAAGGCGGGGGCCGAGATACGCAGTATTTT. Drawing the rest from reference TRBV28 and TRBJ2-3, the complete variable domain is DVKVTQSSRYLVKRTGEKVFLECVQDMDHENMFWYRQDPGLGLRLIYFSYDVKMKEKGDIPEGYSVSREKKERFSLILESASTNQTSMYLCASQGGGRDTQYFGPGTRLTVL.

The rearrangement joins TRBV27 to TRBJ1-2; 7 bases match TRBD1. The CDR3 loop spans 15 amino acids. V was clipped by 5 bases and J by 6 bases; unmatched bases: 12. Germline loops: CDR1 MNHEY, CDR2 SMNVEV (reference sequence). Here the CDR3 DNA reads TGTGCCAGCAGTCCTCCCAATGGACAGGCTGATGGCTACACCTTC. Its translation: CASSPPNGQADGYTF.

The V and J genes are TRBV4-3 and TRBJ2-7; maybe TRBD2 (6 bases). The germline CDR1 and CDR2 sequences are LGHNA and YSLEER. This CDR3 is built from 13 residues. V was cut by 4 bases and J by 0 bases, with 7 bases left in between. The CDR3 sequence: CASSRGASYEQYF. The CDR3 nucleotides read TGCGCCAGCAGCCGCGGGGCCTCCTACGAGCAGTACTTC.

J is TRBJ2-7 and V is TRBV9; possible D gene TRBD1, 6 bases. The CDR3 is 14 residues long. V was pared by 4 bases and J by 5 bases, with 16 bases between. The germline CDR1 and CDR2 sequences are SGDLS and YYNGEE. CDR3 in amino acids: CASSRSGTTNEQYF. CDR3 in DNA: TGTGCCAGCAGCCGTTCCGGGACAACAAACGAGCAGTACTTC.

This chain connects TRBV7-8 to TRBJ1-5; D might be TRBD1 (5 bases). CDR1 and CDR2 (germline): SGHVS, FQNEAQ. V lost 0 bases and J lost 0, with 15 bases in between. The CDR3 runs 18 residues. CDR3 DNA sequence: TGTGCCAGCAGCTTAGCGCTCGGTATGGGGCTTAGCAATCAGCCCCAGCATTTT. Translating gives CASSLALGMGLSNQPQHF.

This clone has a single count. In DNA form, the CDR3 reads TGCAGCGTGGCCGGGACAGGGATTACCGGGGAGCTGTTTTTT. Protein: CSVAGTGITGELFF. The rearrangement links TRBV29-1 to TRBJ2-2, with 9 bases identical to TRBD1. The CDR3 has 14 residues. Germline values: CDR1 SQVTM, CDR2 ANQGSEA. Losses at the gene ends were 6 bases for V and 5 bases for J; bases not matched to a gene: 7.

This sequence joins TRBV6-1 and TRBJ2-7; tentative D call: TRBD1 (6 bases). Trimming removed 6 bases at V and 2 bases at J, with 11 bases between. Germline values: CDR1 MNHNS, CDR2 SASEGT. The CDR3 has 13 residues. The CDR3 here is CASRGGPTYEQYF. Written as DNA, the CDR3 is TGTGCCAGCAGAGGGGGACCTACCTACGAGCAGTACTTC.

The V gene is TRBV2, the J gene TRBJ1-1; unclear D gene. The V end lost 7 bases, the J end lost 1 base, and 16 bases lay between the germline ends. The CDR3 length is 15 residues. Germline CDR1 reads SNHLY; CDR2 reads FYNNEI. As DNA, the CDR3 is TGTGCCAGCAAAAGTGTGGCGCGGGGGAACACTGAAGCTTTCTTT. It yields the protein CASKSVARGNTEAFF.

The V gene is TRBV18, the J gene TRBJ2-7, with a tentative D call TRBD1 (6 bases). Trimming shortened V by 6 bases and J by 6 bases, and 9 bases separated the two germline ends. The CDR3 length is 11 residues. Germline CDR1 is KGHSH and CDR2 is LQKENI. The CDR3: CASSPDSEQYF. The CDR3 DNA is TGTGCCAGCTCGCCGGACAGCGAGCAGTACTTC.

CDR3 sequence: CASRSSGGGDEQFF. As DNA, the CDR3 is TGTGCCAGCAGATCTAGCGGGGGGGGCGATGAGCAGTTCTTC. The chain couples TRBV28 to TRBJ2-1; the match to TRBD2 covers 12 bases. V lost 6 bases, J lost 8 bases, and 5 bases stayed unmatched. The germline V gene encodes CDR1 MDHEN and CDR2 SYDVKM. CDR3 length: 14 residues.